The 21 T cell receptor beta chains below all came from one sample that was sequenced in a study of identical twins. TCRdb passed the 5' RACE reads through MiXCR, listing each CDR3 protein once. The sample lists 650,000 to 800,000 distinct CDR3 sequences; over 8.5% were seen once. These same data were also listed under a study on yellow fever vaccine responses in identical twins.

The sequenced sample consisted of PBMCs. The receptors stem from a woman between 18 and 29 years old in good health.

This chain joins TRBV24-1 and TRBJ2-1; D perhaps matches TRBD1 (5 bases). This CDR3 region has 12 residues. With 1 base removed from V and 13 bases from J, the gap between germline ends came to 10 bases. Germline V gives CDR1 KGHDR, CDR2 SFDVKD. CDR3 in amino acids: CATSDFSRVQFF. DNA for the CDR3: TGTGCCACCAGTGATTTCAGCAGGGTACAGTTCTTC.

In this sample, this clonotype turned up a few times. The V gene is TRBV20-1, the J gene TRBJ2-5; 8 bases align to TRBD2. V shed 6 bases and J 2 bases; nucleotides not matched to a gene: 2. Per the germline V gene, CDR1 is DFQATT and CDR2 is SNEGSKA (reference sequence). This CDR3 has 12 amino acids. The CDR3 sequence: CSALAEQETQYF. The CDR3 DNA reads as TGCAGTGCACTAGCGGAACAAGAGACCCAGTACTTC.

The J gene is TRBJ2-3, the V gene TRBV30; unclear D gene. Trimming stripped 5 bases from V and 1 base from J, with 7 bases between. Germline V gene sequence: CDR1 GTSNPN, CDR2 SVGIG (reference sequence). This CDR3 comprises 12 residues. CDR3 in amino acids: CAWERGTDTQYF. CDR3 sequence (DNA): TGTGCCTGGGAGCGAGGCACAGATACGCAGTATTTT.

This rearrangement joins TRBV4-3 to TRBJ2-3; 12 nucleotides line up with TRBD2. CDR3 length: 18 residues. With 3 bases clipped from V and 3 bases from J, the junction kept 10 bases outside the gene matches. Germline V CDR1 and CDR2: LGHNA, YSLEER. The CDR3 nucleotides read TGCGCCAGCAGCCACAAGGCAGACGGGACTAGCGGGACAGATACGCAGTATTTT. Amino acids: CASSHKADGTSGTDTQYF.

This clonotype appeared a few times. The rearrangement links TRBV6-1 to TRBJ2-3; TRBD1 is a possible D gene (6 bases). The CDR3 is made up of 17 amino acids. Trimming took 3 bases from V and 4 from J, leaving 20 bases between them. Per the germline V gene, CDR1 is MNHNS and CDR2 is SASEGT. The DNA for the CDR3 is TGTGCCAGCAGTGAGTTGGGACACCTGAGTTTAGCAGATACGCAGTATTTT. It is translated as CASSELGHLSLADTQYF.

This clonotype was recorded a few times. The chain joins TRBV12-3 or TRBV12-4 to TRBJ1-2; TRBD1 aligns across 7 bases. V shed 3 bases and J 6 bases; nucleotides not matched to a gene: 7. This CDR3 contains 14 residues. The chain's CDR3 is CASSFDRATNGYTF. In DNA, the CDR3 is TGTGCCAGCAGTTTCGACAGGGCAACGAATGGCTACACCTTC.

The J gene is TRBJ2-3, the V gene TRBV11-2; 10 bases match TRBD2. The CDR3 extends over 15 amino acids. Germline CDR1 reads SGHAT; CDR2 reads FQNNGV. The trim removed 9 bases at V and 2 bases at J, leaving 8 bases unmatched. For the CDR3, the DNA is TGTGCCAGGGGGAGTAGCGGGAGGTCCACAGATACGCAGTATTTT. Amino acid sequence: CARGSSGRSTDTQYF. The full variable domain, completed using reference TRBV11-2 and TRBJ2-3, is EAGVAQSPRYKIIEKRQSVAFWCNPISGHATLYWYQQILGQGPKLLIQFQNNGVVDDSQLPKDRFSAERLKGVDSTLKIQPAKLEDSAVYLCARGSSGRSTDTQYFGPGTRLTVL.

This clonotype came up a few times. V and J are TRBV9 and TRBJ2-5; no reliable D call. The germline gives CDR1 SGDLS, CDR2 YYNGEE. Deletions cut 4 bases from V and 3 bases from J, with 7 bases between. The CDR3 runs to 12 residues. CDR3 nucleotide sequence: TGTGCCAGCAGCCCCCTTGAAGAGACCCAGTACTTC. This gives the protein CASSPLEETQYF.

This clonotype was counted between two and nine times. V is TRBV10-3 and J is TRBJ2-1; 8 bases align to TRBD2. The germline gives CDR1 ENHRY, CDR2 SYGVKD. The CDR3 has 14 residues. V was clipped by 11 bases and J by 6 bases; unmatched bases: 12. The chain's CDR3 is CAVGGTSAANEQFF. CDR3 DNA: TGTGCCGTCGGAGGGACTAGTGCCGCCAATGAGCAGTTCTTC.

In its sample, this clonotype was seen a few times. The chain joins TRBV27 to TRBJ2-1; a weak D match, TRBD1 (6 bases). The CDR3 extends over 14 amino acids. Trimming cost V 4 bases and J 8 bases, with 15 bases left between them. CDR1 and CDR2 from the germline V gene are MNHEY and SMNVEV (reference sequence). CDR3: CASSWVGEGDEQFF. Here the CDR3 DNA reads TGTGCCAGCAGTTGGGTGGGAGAGGGGGATGAGCAGTTCTTC.

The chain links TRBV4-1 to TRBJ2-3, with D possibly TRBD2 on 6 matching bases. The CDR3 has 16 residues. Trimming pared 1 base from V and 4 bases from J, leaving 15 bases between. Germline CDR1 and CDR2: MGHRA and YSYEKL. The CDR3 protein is CASSQVGGRVADTQYF. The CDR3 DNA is TGCGCCAGCAGCCAAGTAGGAGGGAGAGTCGCAGATACGCAGTATTTT.

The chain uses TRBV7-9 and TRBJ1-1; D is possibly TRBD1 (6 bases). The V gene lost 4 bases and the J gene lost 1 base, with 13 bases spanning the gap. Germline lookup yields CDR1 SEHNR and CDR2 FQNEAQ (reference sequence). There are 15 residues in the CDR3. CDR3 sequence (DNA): TGTGCCAGCAGCTCCCGGGACATGAAGAACACTGAAGCTTTCTTT. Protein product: CASSSRDMKNTEAFF.

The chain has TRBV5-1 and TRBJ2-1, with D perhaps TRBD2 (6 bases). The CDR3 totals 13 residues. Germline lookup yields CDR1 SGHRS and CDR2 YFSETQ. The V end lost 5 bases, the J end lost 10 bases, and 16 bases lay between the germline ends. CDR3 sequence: CASRLGDWREQFF. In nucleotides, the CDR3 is TGCGCCAGCAGACTTGGGGACTGGAGAGAGCAGTTCTTC.

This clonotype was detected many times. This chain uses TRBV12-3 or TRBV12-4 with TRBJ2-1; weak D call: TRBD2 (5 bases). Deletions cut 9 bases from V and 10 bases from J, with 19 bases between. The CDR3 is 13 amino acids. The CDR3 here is CASRSGLAHEQFF. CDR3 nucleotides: TGTGCCAGTCGATCGGGCCTAGCACACGAGCAGTTCTTC.

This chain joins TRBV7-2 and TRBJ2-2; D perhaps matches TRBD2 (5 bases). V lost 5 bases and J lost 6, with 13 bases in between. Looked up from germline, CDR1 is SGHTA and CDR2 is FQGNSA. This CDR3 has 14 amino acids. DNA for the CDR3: TGTGCCAGCAGCCCAACTCTAGCTGCCGGGGAGCTGTTTTTT. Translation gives CASSPTLAAGELFF.

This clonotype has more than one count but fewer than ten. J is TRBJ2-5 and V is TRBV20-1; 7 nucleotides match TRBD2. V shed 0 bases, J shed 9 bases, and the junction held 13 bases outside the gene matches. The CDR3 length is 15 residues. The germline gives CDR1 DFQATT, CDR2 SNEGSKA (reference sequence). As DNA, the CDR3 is TGCAGTGCTAGAGATCAGGGTAGCGGGCCAATGGCCCAGTACTTC. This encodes CSARDQGSGPMAQYF.

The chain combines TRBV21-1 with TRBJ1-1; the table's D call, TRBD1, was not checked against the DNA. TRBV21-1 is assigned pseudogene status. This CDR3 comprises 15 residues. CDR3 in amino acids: CAQAHPRGQGTEAFF. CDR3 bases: TGTGCCCAAGCACACCCCCGGGGTCAGGGGACTGAAGCTTTCTTT.

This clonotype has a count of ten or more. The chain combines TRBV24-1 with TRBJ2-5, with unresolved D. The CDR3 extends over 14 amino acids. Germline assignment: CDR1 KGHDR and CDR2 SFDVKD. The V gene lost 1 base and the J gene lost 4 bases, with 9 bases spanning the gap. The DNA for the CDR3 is TGTGCCACCAGTGATTTTATCCGGATAGAGACCCAGTACTTC. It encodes CATSDFIRIETQYF.

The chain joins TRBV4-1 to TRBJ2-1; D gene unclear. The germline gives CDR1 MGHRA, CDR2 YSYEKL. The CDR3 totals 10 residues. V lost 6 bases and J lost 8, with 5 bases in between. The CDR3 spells CASSHYEQFF. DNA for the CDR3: TGCGCCAGCAGTCATTATGAGCAGTTCTTC.

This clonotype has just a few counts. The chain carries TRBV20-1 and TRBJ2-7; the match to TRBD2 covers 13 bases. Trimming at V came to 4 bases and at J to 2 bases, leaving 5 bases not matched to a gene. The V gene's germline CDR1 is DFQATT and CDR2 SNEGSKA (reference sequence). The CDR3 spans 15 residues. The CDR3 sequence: CSATSGLAGTYEQYF. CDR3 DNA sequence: TGCAGTGCTACGTCGGGACTAGCGGGGACCTACGAGCAGTACTTC.

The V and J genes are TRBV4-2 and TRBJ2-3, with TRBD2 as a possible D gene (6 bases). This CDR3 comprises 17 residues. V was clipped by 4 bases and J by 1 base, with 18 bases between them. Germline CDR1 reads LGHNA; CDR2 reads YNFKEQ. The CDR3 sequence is CASSPWDSRGGTDTQYF. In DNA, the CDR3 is TGTGCCAGCAGCCCGTGGGACTCGCGGGGAGGCACAGATACGCAGTATTTT.